What follows are 29 T cell receptor beta chains derived from one specimen sequenced in a study of cytomegalovirus exposure and HLA in healthy donors. PCR was performed using 60 Vbeta and 13 Jbeta primers. The table came from immunoSEQ multiplex PCR; TCRdb's copy has only in-frame clones and leaves some out. The repertoire consists of approximately 110,000 clones, with approximately 80% occurring once and the leading ten covering approximately 3.9%. Source material: PBMCs. The receptors originated from a man between 35 and 55 years old in good health and CMV-seronegative.

The sample holds a few counts of this clone. V gene TRBV5-4 combines with J gene TRBJ2-3, with 10 bases that match TRBD2. CDR3 length equals 17 residues. Losses at the gene ends were 3 bases for V and 0 bases for J; bases not matched to a gene: 7. The germline V gene has CDR1 SGHNT and CDR2 YYREEE (reference sequence). The CDR3 here is CASSSERGGTSTDTQYF. In DNA, the CDR3 is TGTGCCAGCAGCTCAGAGCGGGGGGGGACTAGCACAGATACGCAGTATTTT.

This sequence joins TRBV2 and TRBJ1-1; D remains unclear. This CDR3 has 14 residues. Between the trimmed V and J ends, which lost 7 bases and 1 base, there was a span of 13 bases. Germline V CDR1 and CDR2: SNHLY, FYNNEI. The CDR3 nucleotides are TGTGCCAGCATAAAGGATACGGGGAACACTGAAGCTTTCTTT. Translating gives CASIKDTGNTEAFF.

The rearrangement uses TRBV10-3 and TRBJ2-3, with 9 bases lining up with TRBD1. The CDR3 is 15 amino acids. V lost 4 bases, J lost 1 base, and 3 bases stayed unmatched. In germline, CDR1 is ENHRY, CDR2 SYGVKD. The DNA of the CDR3 is TGTGCCATCAGTGCGGGACAGGGAGGCACAGATACGCAGTATTTT. Protein: CAISAGQGGTDTQYF.

The V call is TRBV11-3, the J call TRBJ2-1; TRBD1 agrees at 9 bases. After removal of 5 bases from V and 7 bases from J, the junction contained 9 bases not matched to a gene. CDR3 size: 15 residues. Germline loops: CDR1 SGHNT, CDR2 YENEEA. For the CDR3, the DNA is TGTGCCAGCAGCGTGGCCGGGACAGGGCAAAATGAGCAGTTCTTC. Its translation: CASSVAGTGQNEQFF.

V and J are TRBV6-5 and TRBJ1-4; no clear D. The CDR3 contains 14 residues. Trimming left V 6 bases short and J 4 bases short, with 12 bases between. Germline CDR1 MNHEY, CDR2 SVGAGI. CDR3 bases: TGTGCCAGCAGGGCCGAGGAGGGTAATGAAAAACTGTTTTTT. As protein: CASRAEEGNEKLFF.

The chain uses TRBV19 and TRBJ2-1, with D uncertain. Trimming pared 4 bases from V and 6 bases from J, leaving 13 bases between. Looked up from germline, CDR1 is LNHDA and CDR2 is SQIVND (reference sequence). CDR3 size: 14 residues. CDR3 nucleotide sequence: TGTGCCAGTAGTACCTATCTAGTTTTCAATGAGCAGTTCTTC. Translated, it gives CASSTYLVFNEQFF.

To note about this clone: Compared with germline, one end of the junction differs, possibly owing to a read error. The chain joins TRBV7-3 to TRBJ2-7, with 7 bases aligning to TRBD1. CDR1 is SGHTA and CDR2 is FQGTGA in the germline V gene. This CDR3 region has 16 residues. The CDR3 DNA follows: TGTGCCAGCAGCCTAACCGCCTCGGGACAGCCGAGGGAGCAGTACTTC. It codes for CASSLTASGQPREQYF. Supplemented by reference TRBV7-3 and TRBJ2-7, the full variable domain reads GAGVSQTPSNKVTEKGKYVELRCDPISGHTALYWYRQSLGQGPEFLIYFQGTGAADDSGLPNDRFFAVRPEGSVSTLKIQRTERGDSAVYLCASSLTASGQPREQYFGPGTRLTVT.

The chain has TRBV4-3 and TRBJ2-3; 10 nucleotides match TRBD2. Germline trimming cut 0 bases from V and 10 bases from J; bases unmatched to any gene: 4. There are 14 residues in the CDR3. Per germline, CDR1 LGHNA and CDR2 YSLEER. CDR3 in DNA: TGCGCCAGCAGCCAAGATAGAGGGACTAGCGCGCAGTATTTT. The encoded protein is CASSQDRGTSAQYF.

This rearrangement joins TRBV7-2 to TRBJ2-1; D is ambiguous. Deletions cut 2 bases from V and 6 bases from J, with 8 bases between. The germline gives CDR1 SGHTA, CDR2 FQGNSA. The CDR3 runs to 13 residues. CDR3 nucleotides: TGTGCCAGCAGCTTACGAAGTAGCAATGAGCAGTTCTTC. Translating it yields CASSLRSSNEQFF.

This chain uses TRBV10-2 with TRBJ1-4; 8 bases line up with TRBD1. J lost 3 bases, V lost 9 bases, and 3 bases had no gene match. Germline CDR1 WSHSY, CDR2 SAAADI. The CDR3 is made up of 13 amino acids. The DNA for the CDR3 is TGCGCCAGTGCGACAGGGGCTAATGAAAAACTGTTTTTT. Translating gives CASATGANEKLFF.

The chain joins TRBV5-1 to TRBJ2-7; a possible D gene is TRBD2 (5 bases). Germline CDR1 is SGHRS and CDR2 is YFSETQ. The CDR3 length is 12 residues. V was shortened by 2 bases and J by 3 bases, with 6 bases between the two germline ends. The CDR3 coding sequence is TGCGCCAGCAGCTTCGGGGACTACGAGCAGTACTTC. Its protein is CASSFGDYEQYF.

The V and J genes are TRBV5-1 and TRBJ1-2; no firm D call. The V gene's germline CDR1 is SGHRS and CDR2 YFSETQ. The V and J ends lost 4 bases and 5 bases respectively, with 15 bases between them. This CDR3 region has 14 residues. The CDR3 is CASSPVAGYYGYTF. Here the CDR3 DNA reads TGCGCCAGCAGCCCGGTGGCGGGCTATTATGGCTACACCTTC.

The chain is built from TRBV7-2 and TRBJ2-3; the D is unclear. This CDR3 has 16 amino acids. Germline values: CDR1 SGHTA, CDR2 FQGNSA. The V end was cut by 0 bases, the J end by 0 bases, with 10 bases between. The CDR3 region is CASSLAPGASTDTQYF. The CDR3 DNA sequence: TGTGCCAGCAGCTTAGCCCCTGGAGCTAGCACAGATACGCAGTATTTT.

The V and J genes are TRBV19 and TRBJ2-1, with a tentative D call TRBD1 (5 bases). The CDR3 length is 15 residues. V was cut by 10 bases and J by 0 bases, with 16 bases left in between. Per germline, CDR1 LNHDA and CDR2 SQIVND (reference sequence). The DNA of the CDR3 is TGTGCCACATCGAGTGACAGAAGCTCCTACAATGAGCAGTTCTTC. Translated: CATSSDRSSYNEQFF.

The J gene is TRBJ2-7, the V gene TRBV18, with 8 bases identical to TRBD1. Germline CDR1 KGHSH, CDR2 LQKENI. After removal of 4 bases from V and 5 bases from J, the junction contained 10 bases not matched to a gene. This CDR3 region has 15 residues. CDR3 in amino acids: CASSQRTGNVDEQYF. The CDR3 DNA sequence: TGTGCCAGCTCACAGAGGACAGGGAACGTTGACGAGCAGTACTTC.

This rearrangement joins TRBV11-2 to TRBJ2-1; 7 nucleotides align to TRBD2. The CDR3 extends over 15 amino acids. In germline, CDR1 is SGHAT, CDR2 FQNNGV. V shed 5 bases and J 1 base; nucleotides not matched to a gene: 5. The CDR3 protein is CASSQGAGSYNEQFF. CDR3 DNA sequence: TGTGCCAGCAGCCAAGGAGCGGGGTCCTACAATGAGCAGTTCTTC.

The gene calls are TRBV2 and TRBJ2-1, with 11 bases identical to TRBD2. Germline CDR1 is SNHLY and CDR2 is FYNNEI. This CDR3 spans 15 amino acids. The V and J ends lost 6 bases and 7 bases, in that order; junction bases with no gene match: 8. The CDR3 bases are TGTGCCAGCAGAACAGTAGCGGGGGGGCGAAATGAGCAGTTCTTC. This sequence encodes CASRTVAGGRNEQFF.

V gene TRBV7-8 combines with J gene TRBJ2-5, with D tentatively TRBD2 (7 bases). The CDR3 covers 15 residues. Germline V gives CDR1 SGHVS, CDR2 FQNEAQ. V lost 5 bases to trimming and J lost 2 bases, with 15 bases between them. The CDR3 region is CASSPLGGGQETQYF. Here the CDR3 DNA reads TGTGCCAGCAGCCCCCTAGGGGGAGGGCAAGAGACCCAGTACTTC.

The rearrangement uses TRBV29-1 and TRBJ1-2, with D unresolved. Germline V gene data show CDR1 as SQVTM and CDR2 as ANQGSEA. The CDR3 has 12 amino acids. V was cut by 2 bases and J by 4 bases, with 8 bases left in between. DNA of the CDR3: TGCAGCGTTGAAATCCAGTTCTATGGCTACACCTTC. It is translated as CSVEIQFYGYTF.

The chain links TRBV15 to TRBJ1-5, with TRBD1 matching over 7 bases. With 0 bases clipped from V and 1 base from J, the junction kept 9 bases outside the gene matches. From germline, CDR1 is LNHNV and CDR2 YYDKDF (reference sequence). The length of the CDR3 is 18 residues. CDR3 in DNA: TGTGCCACCAGCAGAGATAGGGCCCTGGGACAGAGCAATCAGCCCCAGCATTTT. Translating gives CATSRDRALGQSNQPQHF. The full variable domain, rest sourced from reference TRBV15 and TRBJ1-5, is DAMVIQNPRYQVTQFGKPVTLSCSQTLNHNVMYWYQQKSSQAPKLLFHYYDKDFNNEADTPDNFQSRRPNTSFCFLDIRSPGLGDTAMYLCATSRDRALGQSNQPQHFGDGTRLSIL.

The table lists this clone with a count of one. The rearrangement joins TRBV27 to TRBJ2-7; TRBD1 matches 7 bases. Germline V gene sequence: CDR1 MNHEY, CDR2 SMNVEV (reference sequence). The CDR3 runs 18 residues. The V segment lost 2 bases and the J segment 5 bases; nucleotides outside the gene matches: 18. CDR3 DNA sequence: TGTGCCAGCAGTTTAAACATCCTACAGGGGCCCGAGGAGAACGAGCAGTACTTC. Translation gives CASSLNILQGPEENEQYF.

This clone was seen only once. The V and J genes are TRBV7-6 and TRBJ1-3, with a tentative D call TRBD1 (5 bases). Per germline, CDR1 SGHVS and CDR2 FNYEAQ. This CDR3 is built from 15 residues. Trimming removed 5 bases from V and 1 base from J, with 12 bases in between. The CDR3, as DNA: TGTGCCAGCAGCCCCCTCCCAGGGTCTGGAAACACCATATATTTT. Translated: CASSPLPGSGNTIYF.

The chain has TRBV2 and TRBJ1-4; D uncertain. The CDR3 loop spans 13 amino acids. Germline loops: CDR1 SNHLY, CDR2 FYNNEI. V lost 10 bases to trimming and J lost 1 base, with 10 bases between them. The CDR3 DNA reads as TGTGCCACATACCGGGGAACTAATGAAAAACTGTTTTTT. Translation: CATYRGTNEKLFF.

The genes are TRBV27 and TRBJ1-1; D uncertain. Trimming removed 6 bases from V and 4 bases from J, with 15 bases in between. Germline V gene sequence: CDR1 MNHEY, CDR2 SMNVEV (reference sequence). CDR3 length equals 14 residues. The CDR3 region has the DNA TGTGCCAGCAGCGGCTGGGGAGTAGGCACTGAAGCTTTCTTT. Protein product: CASSGWGVGTEAFF.

This sequence joins TRBV11-3 and TRBJ2-1; TRBD2 agrees at 11 bases. V gave up 3 bases and J gave up 4 bases; unmatched junction bases: 8. This CDR3 is 17 amino acids long. Germline-derived CDR1 and CDR2 are SGHNT and YENEEA. DNA of the CDR3: TGTGCCAGCAGCTTCGTTCATGTAGCGGGGGGGTACAATGAGCAGTTCTTC. It codes for CASSFVHVAGGYNEQFF.

The rearrangement uses TRBV28 and TRBJ2-2; 7 nucleotides match TRBD2. The ends lost 3 bases at V and 5 bases at J; junction bases unmatched: 6. The CDR3 runs to 15 residues. Germline V gene sequence: CDR1 MDHEN, CDR2 SYDVKM. The CDR3, as DNA: TGTGCCAGCAGTTTCCCAAGGGGAGGGACCGGGGAGCTGTTTTTT. This gives the protein CASSFPRGGTGELFF.

In this sample, this clone turned up a few times. This sequence joins TRBV7-3 and TRBJ2-5, with 8 bases identical to TRBD2. V gave up 2 bases and J gave up 2 bases; unmatched junction bases: 4. The CDR3 consists of 15 residues. Germline CDR1 SGHTA, CDR2 FQGTGA. The CDR3 DNA is TGTGCCAGCAGCTTATTAGCGGGGACACAAGAGACCCAGTACTTC. Protein: CASSLLAGTQETQYF.

The CDR3 spells CASSFGQGFTDTQYF. For the CDR3, the DNA is TGCGCCAGCAGCTTCGGACAGGGGTTTACAGATACGCAGTATTTT. The J gene is TRBJ2-3, the V gene TRBV5-1, with 9 bases aligning to TRBD1. This CDR3 has 15 residues. V gave up 2 bases and J gave up 3 bases; unmatched junction bases: 4. Germline values: CDR1 SGHRS, CDR2 YFSETQ.

The chain recombines TRBV30 with TRBJ1-3, with D perhaps TRBD1 (5 bases). The CDR3 runs to 14 residues. Trimming stripped 7 bases from V and 0 bases from J, with 13 bases between. Germline loops: CDR1 GTSNPN, CDR2 SVGIG (reference sequence). This CDR3 reads CAYSDTYSGNTIYF. The CDR3 nucleotides are TGTGCCTACTCGGACACCTACTCTGGAAACACCATATATTTT.